This TCR beta chain was captured in a study of T cell responses to AZD1222 COVID-19 vaccine (TCRdb year 2021). Context from the whole study: AZD1222 recipients given second doses at about 4 weeks or at about 12 weeks were pooled, since spike-specific TCR depth and breadth were not found to differ between the two schedules. A total of 230 or so trial participants underwent TCR sequencing, of whom around 200 received two doses of AZD1222 and 26 received two doses of the MenACWY control vaccine. Trial participants were enrolled by age into subgroups of 18-55, 56-69 and 70-plus years, and about 150, 27 and 61 TCR-sequenced participants, respectively, were included in these subgroups. General findings and caveats noted by the study authors: After two AZD1222 doses, both the breadth and the depth of spike-specific TCRs were significantly higher than at day 0 and than in MenACWY recipients. The 56-69-year group was small, and its depth increase did not reach significance, likely because of low power. The vaccine-associated CD4 TCRs covered the entire spike protein, and the dominant responses fell in regions 160-218 and 743-854. Most participants were white British and females outnumbered males, and the authors suggested that clonal diversity may have been underestimated. Only a handful of AZD1222 recipients were SARS-CoV-2 seropositive at baseline, limiting conclusions about previously exposed vaccinees. Reportedly, close to half of the unique spike-specific TCRs recognized epitopes lying outside the regions that are mutated in the B.1.351 and B.1.1.7 variants. Because no day 14 peak-response samples were available, the repertoires could be characterized only after the peak T cell response.

The CDR3 regions of human TCRbeta chains were analyzed by immunosequencing. The authors' pipeline ran thus. Repertoire TCRs were checked for matches against a reference library of SARS-CoV-2-specific TCRs that had been generated using the MIRA antigen-specificity platform. Breadth was defined as the fraction of unique TCRs that were SARS-CoV-2-associated, and depth was defined as the fraction of total T cells that were SARS-CoV-2-associated. Each spike-specific TCR was assigned to its reactive spike region and to a CD4 or CD8 class using the MIRA data. Log10-transformed breadth and depth values were compared by one-way ANOVA with Sidak's multiple comparisons tests. TCRdb holds this immuneACCESS table with in-frame rearrangements only. Some clones are missing; in checked studies, unresolved V genes explain under half, and the rest has no known cause. V and J calls and clone size are as listed in that table; D and trimming were resolved from the DNA. The sample data list 150,000 to 200,000 clones, and 80% to 95% of these were observed just once. Under 2.5% of the sample is taken by the ten largest.

Reading from cysteine to phenylalanine, the CDR3 counts 16 amino acids. The DNA shown is the 48-base CDR3, in frame from base 1. Unmatched junction bases come to 4, with V trimmed by 1 base and J by 5 bases. Taken from the germline V gene (reference sequence), the CDR1 and CDR2 loops are LGHDT and YNNKEL. Details on this clone: This receptor's antigen is unknown. Base qualities are not recorded, but no much larger clone differs from it by a single base.

The intended sense of this specimen's time point label: baseline before first vaccination. Vaccinee samples came from UK trials COV001 and COV002, including a single-blind randomized controlled phase 2/3 trial of AZD1222 (ChAdOx1 nCoV-19) in healthy adults. For TCRbeta chain sequencing, PBMC samples from trial participants were taken at day 0 and at day 28 after the second dose. This TCR came from an adult in good health. The sequenced sample was peripheral blood, obtained on day 0 of AZD1222 vaccination. Recombination joined TRBV3-1 (or the pseudogene TRBV3-2) with TRBJ1-5; TRBD1 lines up with 11 middle nucleotides. In nucleotide form, the sequence is TGTGCCAGCAGCCAAGTGCTGGGACAGGGGGATCAGCCCCAGCATTTT. This yields the protein CASSQVLGQGDQPQHF.